This TCR beta chain was identified in a study of chemoradiotherapy in HPV16-positive cancers. From germline, CDR1 is MDHEN and CDR2 SYDVKM. V was clipped by 8 bases and J by 7 bases, with 22 bases between them. This CDR3 is built from 15 residues. Study-level points and caveats: During treatment, candidate HPV-specific clones and E7-related motifs expanded in tumor. The functional HPV-specific definition rests on just a couple of HPV16-positive patients.

Clones were sequenced by immunoSEQ multiplex PCR, and TCRdb holds only the in-frame ones, with some missing. The sample includes 5,000 or so clones, 87% of them seen just once. The sample holds one count of this clone. Its antigen remains unidentified. The V gene is TRBV28, the J gene TRBJ2-3; unclear D gene. The input for sequencing was tumor tissue, taken from a patient who underwent chemoradiotherapy. The source is a human donor with HPV-associated anogenital cancer. CDR3 DNA sequence: TGTGCCAGCGCATTGGACGGCTTGGTTCGAAATACGCAGTATTTT. Amino acid sequence: CASALDGLVRNTQYF.